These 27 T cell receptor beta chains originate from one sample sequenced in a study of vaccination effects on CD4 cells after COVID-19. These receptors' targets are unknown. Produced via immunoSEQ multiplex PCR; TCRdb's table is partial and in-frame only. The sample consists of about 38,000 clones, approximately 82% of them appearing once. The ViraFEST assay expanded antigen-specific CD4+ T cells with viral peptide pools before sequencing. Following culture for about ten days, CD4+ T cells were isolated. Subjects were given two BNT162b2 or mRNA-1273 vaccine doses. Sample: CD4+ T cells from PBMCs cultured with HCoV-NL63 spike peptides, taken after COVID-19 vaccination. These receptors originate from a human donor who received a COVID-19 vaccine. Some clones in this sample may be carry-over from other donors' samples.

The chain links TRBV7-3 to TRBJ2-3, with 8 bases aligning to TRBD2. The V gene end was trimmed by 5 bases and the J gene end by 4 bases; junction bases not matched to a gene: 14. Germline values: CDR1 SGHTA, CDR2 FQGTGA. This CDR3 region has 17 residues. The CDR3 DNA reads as TGTGCCAGCAGCGTGAACCCGGGACTAGGGAGTTCAGATACGCAGTATTTT. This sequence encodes CASSVNPGLGSSDTQYF. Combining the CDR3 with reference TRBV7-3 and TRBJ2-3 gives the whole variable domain GAGVSQTPSNKVTEKGKYVELRCDPISGHTALYWYRQSLGQGPEFLIYFQGTGAADDSGLPNDRFFAVRPEGSVSTLKIQRTERGDSAVYLCASSVNPGLGSSDTQYFGPGTRLTVL.

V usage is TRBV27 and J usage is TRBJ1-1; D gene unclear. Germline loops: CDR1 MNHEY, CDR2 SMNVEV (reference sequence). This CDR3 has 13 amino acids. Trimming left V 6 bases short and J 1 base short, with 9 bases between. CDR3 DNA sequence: TGTGCCAGCAGCTTCAGAGGGAACACTGAAGCTTTCTTT. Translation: CASSFRGNTEAFF.

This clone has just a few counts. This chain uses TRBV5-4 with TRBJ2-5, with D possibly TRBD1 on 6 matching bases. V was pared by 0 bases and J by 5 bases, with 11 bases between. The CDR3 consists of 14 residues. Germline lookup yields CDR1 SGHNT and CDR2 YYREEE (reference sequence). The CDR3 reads CASSLGGPAETQYF. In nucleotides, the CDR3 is TGTGCCAGCAGCTTGGGGGGGCCCGCGGAGACCCAGTACTTC.

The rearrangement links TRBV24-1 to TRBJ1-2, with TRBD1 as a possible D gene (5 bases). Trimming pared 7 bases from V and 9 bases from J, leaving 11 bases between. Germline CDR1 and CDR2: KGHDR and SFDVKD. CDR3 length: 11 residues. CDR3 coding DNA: TGTGCCACCAGCTCAGGGACCCGCTACACCTTC. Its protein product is CATSSGTRYTF.

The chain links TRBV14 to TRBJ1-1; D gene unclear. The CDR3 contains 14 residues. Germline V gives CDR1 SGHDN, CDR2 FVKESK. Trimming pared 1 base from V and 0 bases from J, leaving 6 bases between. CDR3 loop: CASSQGIMNTEAFF. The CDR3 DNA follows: TGTGCCAGCAGCCAAGGAATAATGAACACTGAAGCTTTCTTT.

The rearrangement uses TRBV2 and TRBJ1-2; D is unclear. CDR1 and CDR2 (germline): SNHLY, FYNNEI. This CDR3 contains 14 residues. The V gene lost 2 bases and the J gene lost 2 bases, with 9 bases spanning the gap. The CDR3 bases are TGTGCCAGCAGTGAAAGGTCCCAGAACTATGGCTACACCTTC. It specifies CASSERSQNYGYTF.

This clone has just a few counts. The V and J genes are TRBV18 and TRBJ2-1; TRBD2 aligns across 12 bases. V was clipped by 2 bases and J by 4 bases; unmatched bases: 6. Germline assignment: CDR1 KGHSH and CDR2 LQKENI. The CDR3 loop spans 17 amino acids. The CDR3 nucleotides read TGTGCCAGCTCACCAAACACCGGGACTAGCGGGTACAATGAGCAGTTCTTC. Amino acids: CASSPNTGTSGYNEQFF.

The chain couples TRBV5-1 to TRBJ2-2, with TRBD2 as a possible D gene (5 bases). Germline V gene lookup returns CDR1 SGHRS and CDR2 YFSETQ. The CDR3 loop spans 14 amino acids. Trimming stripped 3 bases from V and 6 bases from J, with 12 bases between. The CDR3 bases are TGCGCCAGCAGCTCGGGGTCCAAGTCCGGGGAGCTGTTTTTT. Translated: CASSSGSKSGELFF.

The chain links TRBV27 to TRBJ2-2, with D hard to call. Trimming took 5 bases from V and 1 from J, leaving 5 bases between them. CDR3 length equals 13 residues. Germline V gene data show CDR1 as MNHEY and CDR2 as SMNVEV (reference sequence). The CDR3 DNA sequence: TGTGCCAGCAGTAGGGTGAACACCGGGGAGCTGTTTTTT. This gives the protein CASSRVNTGELFF.

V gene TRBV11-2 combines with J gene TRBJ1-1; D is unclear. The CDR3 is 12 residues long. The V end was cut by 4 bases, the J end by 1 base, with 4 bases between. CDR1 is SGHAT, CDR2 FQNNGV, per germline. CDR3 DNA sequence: TGTGCCAGCAGCTGGACGAACACTGAAGCTTTCTTT. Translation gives CASSWTNTEAFF.

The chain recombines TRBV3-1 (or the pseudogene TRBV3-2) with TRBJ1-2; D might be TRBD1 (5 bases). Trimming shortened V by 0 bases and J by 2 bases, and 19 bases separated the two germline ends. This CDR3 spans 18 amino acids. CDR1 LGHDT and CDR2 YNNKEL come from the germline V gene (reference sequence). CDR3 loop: CASSQDNRRGSTNYGYTF. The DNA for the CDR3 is TGTGCCAGCAGCCAAGACAATCGACGGGGGAGTACAAACTATGGCTACACCTTC.

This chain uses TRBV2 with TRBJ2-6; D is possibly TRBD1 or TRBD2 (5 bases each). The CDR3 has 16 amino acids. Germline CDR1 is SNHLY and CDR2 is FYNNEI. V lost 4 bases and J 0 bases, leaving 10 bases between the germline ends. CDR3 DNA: TGTGCCAGCAGTGCTACCGGGGCCTCTGGGGCCAACGTCCTGACTTTC. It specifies CASSATGASGANVLTF.

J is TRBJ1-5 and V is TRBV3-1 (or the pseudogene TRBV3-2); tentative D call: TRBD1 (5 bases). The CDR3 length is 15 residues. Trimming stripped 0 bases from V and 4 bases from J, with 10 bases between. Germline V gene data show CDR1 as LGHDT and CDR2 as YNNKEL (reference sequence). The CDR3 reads CASSQEMQGNQPQHF. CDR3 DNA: TGTGCCAGCAGCCAAGAAATGCAGGGTAATCAGCCCCAGCATTTT.

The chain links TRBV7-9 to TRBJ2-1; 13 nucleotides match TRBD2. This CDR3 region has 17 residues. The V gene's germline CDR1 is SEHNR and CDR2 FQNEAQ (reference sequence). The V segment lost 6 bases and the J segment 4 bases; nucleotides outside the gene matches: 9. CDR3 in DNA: TGTGCCAGCAGGGGAAAACTAGCGGGGGGGCTTTACAATGAGCAGTTCTTC. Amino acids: CASRGKLAGGLYNEQFF.

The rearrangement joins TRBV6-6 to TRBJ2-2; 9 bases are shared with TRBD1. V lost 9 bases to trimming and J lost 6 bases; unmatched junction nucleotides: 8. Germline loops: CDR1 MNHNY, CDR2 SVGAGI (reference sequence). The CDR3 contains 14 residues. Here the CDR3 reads CASWGQGRPGELFF. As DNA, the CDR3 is TGTGCCAGTTGGGGACAGGGTAGGCCCGGGGAGCTGTTTTTT.

CDR3 coding DNA: TGTGCCAGCAGTAAAAGGGGACAGGGCACAGATACGCAGTATTTT. This codes for CASSKRGQGTDTQYF. The chain is built from TRBV6-5 and TRBJ2-3; 8 bases fit TRBD1. This CDR3 comprises 15 residues. Germline V lookup: CDR1 MNHEY, CDR2 SVGAGI. V lost 5 bases, J lost 1 base, and 5 bases stayed unmatched.

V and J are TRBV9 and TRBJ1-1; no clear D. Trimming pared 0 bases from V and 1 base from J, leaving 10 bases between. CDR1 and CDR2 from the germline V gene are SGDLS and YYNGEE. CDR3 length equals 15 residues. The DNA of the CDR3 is TGTGCCAGCAGCGTAGAAGATCTAAAGAACACTGAAGCTTTCTTT. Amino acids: CASSVEDLKNTEAFF. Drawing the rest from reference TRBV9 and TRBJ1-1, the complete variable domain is DSGVTQTPKHLITATGQRVTLRCSPRSGDLSVYWYQQSLDQGLQFLIQYYNGEERAKGNILERFSAQQFPDLHSELNLSSLELGDSALYFCASSVEDLKNTEAFFGQGTRLTVV.

CDR3 in DNA: TGTGCCAGTCAAGGACAGGGTTGGTTCAATGAGCAGTTCTTC. Protein sequence: CASQGQGWFNEQFF. The chain uses TRBV19 and TRBJ2-1; TRBD1 agrees at 8 bases. V was pared by 8 bases and J by 6 bases, with 9 bases of the junction left unmatched. CDR1 is LNHDA, CDR2 SQIVND, per germline (reference sequence). The CDR3 is 14 amino acids.

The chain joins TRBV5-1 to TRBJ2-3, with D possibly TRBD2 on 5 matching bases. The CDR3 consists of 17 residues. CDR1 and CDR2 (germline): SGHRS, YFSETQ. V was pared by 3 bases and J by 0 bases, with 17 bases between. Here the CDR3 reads CASSSPPRTRSTDTQYF. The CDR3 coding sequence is TGCGCCAGCAGCTCCCCCCCCCGGACTCGTAGCACAGATACGCAGTATTTT.

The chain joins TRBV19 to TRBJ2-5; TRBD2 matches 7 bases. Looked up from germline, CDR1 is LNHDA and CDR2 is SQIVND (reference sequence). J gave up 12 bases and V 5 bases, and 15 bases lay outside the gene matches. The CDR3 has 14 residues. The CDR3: CASSDSTSRVRKYF. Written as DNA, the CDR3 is TGTGCCAGTAGTGATTCGACTAGCCGGGTCAGAAAGTACTTC. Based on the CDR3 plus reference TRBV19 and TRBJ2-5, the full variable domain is DGGITQSPKYLFRKEGQNVTLSCEQNLNHDAMYWYRQDPGQGLRLIYYSQIVNDFQKGDIAEGYSVSREKKESFPLTVTSAQKNPTAFYLCASSDSTSRVRKYFGPGTRLLVL.

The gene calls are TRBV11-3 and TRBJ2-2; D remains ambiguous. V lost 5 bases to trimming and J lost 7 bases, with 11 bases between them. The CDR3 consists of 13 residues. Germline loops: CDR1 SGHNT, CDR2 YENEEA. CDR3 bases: TGTGCCAGCAGCCCCAGTGTAAGCGGGGAGCTGTTTTTT. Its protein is CASSPSVSGELFF.

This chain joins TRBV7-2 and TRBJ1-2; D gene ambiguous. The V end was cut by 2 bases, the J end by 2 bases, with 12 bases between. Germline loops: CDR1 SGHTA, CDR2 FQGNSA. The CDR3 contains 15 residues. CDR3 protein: CASSLRTEFNYGYTF. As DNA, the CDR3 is TGTGCCAGCAGCTTACGGACGGAATTCAACTATGGCTACACCTTC.

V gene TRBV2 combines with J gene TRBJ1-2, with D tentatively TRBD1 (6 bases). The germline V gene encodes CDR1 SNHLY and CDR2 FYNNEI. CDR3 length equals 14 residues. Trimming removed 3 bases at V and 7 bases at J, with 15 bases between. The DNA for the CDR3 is TGTGCCAGCAGTGAGTGGACGGGGGCTGGTGGCTACACCTTC. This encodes CASSEWTGAGGYTF.

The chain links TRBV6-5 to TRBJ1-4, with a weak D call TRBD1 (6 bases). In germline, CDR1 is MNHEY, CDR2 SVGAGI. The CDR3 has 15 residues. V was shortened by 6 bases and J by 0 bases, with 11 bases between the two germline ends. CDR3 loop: CASRDRLATNEKLFF. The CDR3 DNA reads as TGTGCCAGCAGGGACAGACTAGCAACTAATGAAAAACTGTTTTTT.

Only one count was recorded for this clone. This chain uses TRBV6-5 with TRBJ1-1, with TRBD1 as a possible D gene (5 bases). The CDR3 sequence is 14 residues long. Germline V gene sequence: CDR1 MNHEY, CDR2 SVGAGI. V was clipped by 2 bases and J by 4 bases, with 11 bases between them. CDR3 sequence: CASSYEEGSTEAFF. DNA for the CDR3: TGTGCCAGCAGTTACGAGGAGGGGAGCACTGAAGCTTTCTTT.

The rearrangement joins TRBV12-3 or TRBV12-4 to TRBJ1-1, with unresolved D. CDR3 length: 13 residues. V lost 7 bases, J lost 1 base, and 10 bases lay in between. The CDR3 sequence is CASTKTRNTEAFF. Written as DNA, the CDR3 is TGTGCCAGCACTAAGACAAGGAACACTGAAGCTTTCTTT.

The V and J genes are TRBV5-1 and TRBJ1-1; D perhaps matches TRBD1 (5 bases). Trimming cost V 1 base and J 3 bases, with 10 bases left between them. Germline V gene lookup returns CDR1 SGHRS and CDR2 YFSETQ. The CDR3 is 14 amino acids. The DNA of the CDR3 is TGCGCCAGCAGCTTGAGCCAGGGCGACACTGAAGCTTTCTTT. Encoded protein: CASSLSQGDTEAFF.